This T cell receptor beta chain was observed in a study of cytomegalovirus exposure and HLA in healthy donors. Germline V gene data show CDR1 as SNHLY and CDR2 as FYNNEI. Trimming took off 7 bases at V and 2 bases at J, with 12 bases between the two ends. This CDR3 is 13 amino acids long. In regard to this clone: The target antigen is unknown.

Broader study findings: Later findings reportedly placed an Asian-associated ancestry cluster below the approximately 670-donor mean for N-insertions. Later work associated 16,951 TCR beta sequences with HLA alleles at 0.05 false discovery rate. Across HLA loci, a later analysis found differing TCR association rates, with DRB1 most and HLA-C fewest.

Each donor was healthy, and each was a bone marrow donor. Primers: 60 Vbeta forward and 13 Jbeta reverse. Repertoires were generated with immunoSEQ multiplex PCR, while TCRdb's copy carries only in-frame clones and drops some. This sample has around 100,000 clones, with less than 80% found just once. Sequencing was performed on PBMCs. J is TRBJ2-7 and V is TRBV2, with D possibly matching TRBD2 (5 bases). The source is a man between 35 and 55 years old in good health and CMV-seronegative. Here the CDR3 reads CASTPELAYEQYF. The CDR3 DNA is TGTGCCAGCACTCCCGAACTAGCCTACGAGCAGTACTTC. Looking up the rest from reference TRBV2 and TRBJ2-7 gives the full variable domain: EPEVTQTPSHQVTQMGQEVILRCVPISNHLYFYWYRQILGQKVEFLVSFYNNEISEKSEIFDDQFSVERPDGSNFTLKIRSTKLEDSAMYFCASTPELAYEQYFGPGTRLTVT.